The 14 T cell receptor beta chains below come from one sample, sequenced in a study of OX40 agonist ivuxolimab in advanced cancers. TCRdb's table, derived via immunoSEQ multiplex PCR, lists solely in-frame clones and lacks some. The sample holds fewer than 80,000 clones, about 85% seen once. The sample in question was CD4+ or CD8+ T cells sorted from blood, obtained in a trial of the OX40 agonist ivuxolimab. The receptor set was obtained from an adult with an advanced solid tumor such as melanoma, head and neck, liver or kidney cancer.

J is TRBJ2-7 and V is TRBV6-5; the match to TRBD1 covers 7 bases. The CDR3 is 16 amino acids. Unmatched junction bases numbered 6, after V lost 0 bases and J lost 1 base. Germline values: CDR1 MNHEY, CDR2 SVGAGI. CDR3 region: CASSYSTGETSYEQYF. Written as DNA, the CDR3 is TGTGCCAGCAGTTACTCCACAGGGGAAACGTCCTACGAGCAGTACTTC.

The genes are TRBV7-3 and TRBJ1-1; D possibly corresponds to TRBD1 (6 bases). This CDR3 is built from 13 residues. V lost 3 bases, J lost 4 bases, and 9 bases lay in between. Looked up from germline, CDR1 is SGHTA and CDR2 is FQGTGA. The CDR3 coding sequence is TGTGCCAGCAGCTTCAGGGGAGGCACTGAAGCTTTCTTT. Amino acids: CASSFRGGTEAFF.

This clone has a handful of counts. The genes are TRBV10-1 and TRBJ1-4, with 7 positions matching TRBD1. CDR1 is WNHNN and CDR2 is SYGVQD in the germline V gene (reference sequence). Germline trimming cut 4 bases from V and 0 bases from J; bases unmatched to any gene: 11. CDR3 length equals 18 residues. The chain's CDR3 is CASSGSGRGGSTNEKLFF. CDR3 DNA: TGCGCCAGCAGTGGTTCAGGGAGAGGGGGCTCAACTAATGAAAAACTGTTTTTT.

V and J are TRBV10-1 and TRBJ2-5; 12 bases line up with TRBD2. Losses at the gene ends were 0 bases for V and 5 bases for J; bases not matched to a gene: 4. Germline V gives CDR1 WNHNN, CDR2 SYGVQD (reference sequence). CDR3 length: 16 amino acids. The CDR3 DNA is TGCGCCAGCAGTGAGTCTCTAGCGGGAGGGGAGGAGACCCAGTACTTC. It yields the protein CASSESLAGGEETQYF.

The chain combines TRBV6-6 with TRBJ1-3; no reliable D call. The CDR3 runs to 14 residues. Trimming removed 4 bases at V and 2 bases at J, with 9 bases between. The germline V gene has CDR1 MNHNY and CDR2 SVGAGI (reference sequence). The CDR3 DNA sequence: TGTGCCAGCAGTTCGGTGGAAGCTGGAAACACCATATATTTT. It translates to CASSSVEAGNTIYF.

V and J are TRBV4-2 and TRBJ2-1; D perhaps matches TRBD2 (7 bases). The V and J ends lost 0 bases and 8 bases respectively, with 11 bases between them. The CDR3 sequence is 14 residues long. From germline, CDR1 is LGHNA and CDR2 YNFKEQ. DNA of the CDR3: TGTGCCAGCAGCCAAGAAGGGGGGGCGGATGAGCAGTTCTTC. Its protein product is CASSQEGGADEQFF.

In this sample, this clone turned up once. J is TRBJ2-1 and V is TRBV11-2; TRBD1 matches at 7 bases. CDR1 is SGHAT, CDR2 FQNNGV, per germline. After removal of 6 bases from V and 6 bases from J, the junction contained 11 bases not matched to a gene. This CDR3 is built from 15 residues. CDR3 loop: CASRSSDRPANEQFF. For the CDR3, the DNA is TGTGCCAGCAGGTCGTCGGACAGGCCGGCCAATGAGCAGTTCTTC.

A single count supports this clone. The rearrangement uses TRBV6-6 and TRBJ1-3; D is perhaps TRBD1 (5 bases). CDR3 length: 14 residues. Germline V gives CDR1 MNHNY, CDR2 SVGAGI (reference sequence). V lost 8 bases and J 5 bases, leaving 16 bases between the germline ends. CDR3 nucleotide sequence: TGTGCCAGCGGAACGGGGGTGGAAAGAAACACCATATATTTT. Its protein product is CASGTGVERNTIYF.

The V and J genes are TRBV5-4 and TRBJ2-7; 12 bases are a match to TRBD1. The CDR3 contains 15 residues. J gave up 6 bases and V 2 bases, and 6 bases lay outside the gene matches. Germline CDR1 SGHNT, CDR2 YYREEE (reference sequence). In DNA, the CDR3 is TGTGCCAGCAGCTTACTGGGACAGGGGGCTAGCGAGCAGTACTTC. Its translation is CASSLLGQGASEQYF. Full variable domain (outside the CDR3, taken from reference TRBV5-4 and TRBJ2-7): ETGVTQSPTHLIKTRGQQVTLRCSSQSGHNTVSWYQQALGQGPQFIFQYYREEENGRGNFPPRFSGLQFPNYSSELNVNALELDDSALYLCASSLLGQGASEQYFGPGTRLTVT.

CDR3: CAWSVGQNYGYTF. CDR3 nucleotide sequence: TGTGCCTGGAGTGTAGGACAGAACTATGGCTACACCTTC. The V call is TRBV30, the J call TRBJ1-2; tentatively, D is TRBD1 (6 bases). The CDR3 consists of 13 residues. Germline CDR1 GTSNPN, CDR2 SVGIG (reference sequence). The ends were cut back, 0 bases at V and 2 bases at J, with 7 bases in the middle. The variable domain in full, with the rest retrieved from reference TRBV30 and TRBJ1-2, is SQTIHQWPATLVQPVGSPLSLECTVEGTSNPNLYWYRQAAGRGLQLLFYSVGIGQISSEVPQNLSASRPQDRQFILSSKKLLLSDSGFYLCAWSVGQNYGYTFGSGTRLTVV.

The chain joins TRBV6-5 to TRBJ1-2, with TRBD1 matching over 8 bases. Germline V CDR1 and CDR2: MNHEY, SVGAGI. V gave up 6 bases and J gave up 7 bases; unmatched junction bases: 10. The CDR3 length is 14 residues. The CDR3 DNA follows: TGTGCCAGCAGAACGACAGGGGTGAAGGGTGGCTACACCTTC. Residues: CASRTTGVKGGYTF.

The genes are TRBV15 and TRBJ2-2; TRBD2 agrees at 11 bases. Per germline, CDR1 LNHNV and CDR2 YYDKDF (reference sequence). J was trimmed by 1 base and V by 4 bases; bases with no gene match: 2. The CDR3 totals 16 residues. The CDR3 region is CATSTGLAGNTGELFF. CDR3 bases: TGTGCCACCAGCACCGGACTAGCGGGGAACACCGGGGAGCTGTTTTTT.

The V call is TRBV4-1, the J call TRBJ2-5; tentatively, D is TRBD1 (7 bases). The CDR3 is 15 residues long. The V gene's germline CDR1 is MGHRA and CDR2 YSYEKL. Between the trimmed V and J ends, which lost 4 bases and 4 bases, there was a span of 16 bases. CDR3 in amino acids: CASSPQGGWGETQYF. CDR3 nucleotide sequence: TGCGCCAGCAGCCCCCAGGGGGGTTGGGGAGAGACCCAGTACTTC.

The V and J genes are TRBV5-1 and TRBJ1-2; possibly TRBD1 for D (5 bases). Germline V lookup: CDR1 SGHRS, CDR2 YFSETQ. There are 13 residues in the CDR3. Trimming left V 4 bases short and J 6 bases short, with 13 bases between. For the CDR3, the DNA is TGCGCCAGCAGCCGGGGGACTGAAGATGGCTACACCTTC. Its protein product is CASSRGTEDGYTF.